Included here is one T cell receptor (beta chain) sequence, with context. Researchers ran the PCR with 60 Vbeta and 13 Jbeta primers. Data came from immunoSEQ multiplex PCR; TCRdb stores just in-frame clones and leaves some out. The top ten clones hold approximately 1.5% of a sample with about 150,000 clones, 70% to 85% of them seen once. The sample is drawn from a study of cytomegalovirus exposure and HLA in healthy donors. V gave up 5 bases and J gave up 2 bases; unmatched junction bases: 7. Germline assignment: CDR1 SGHRS and CDR2 YFSETQ. This CDR3 has 15 amino acids. The sample was PBMCs. The chain links TRBV5-1 to TRBJ2-5; 9 nucleotides agree with TRBD2. This clonotype originated in a woman in her twenties or thirties in good health and CMV-seropositive. The chain's CDR3 is CASRPRLAEQETQYF. The DNA for the CDR3 is TGCGCCAGCAGGCCCCGACTAGCGGAACAAGAGACCCAGTACTTC. The variable domain in full, completed from reference TRBV5-1 and TRBJ2-5, reads KAGVTQTPRYLIKTRGQQVTLSCSPISGHRSVSWYQQTPGQGLQFLFEYFSETQRNKGNFPGRFSGRQFSNSRSEMNVSTLELGDSALYLCASRPRLAEQETQYFGPGTRLLVL.